This T cell receptor beta chain was captured in a study of control samples from healthy donors and cancer patients. The V gene lost 1 base and the J gene lost 3 bases, with 14 bases spanning the gap. This CDR3 has 15 amino acids. Germline CDR1 reads SGHRS; CDR2 reads YFSETQ. The protocol was immunoSEQ multiplex PCR, while the TCRdb copy is restricted to in-frame clones and leaves out a portion. Altogether 350,000 to 450,000 clones are present, approximately 92% being singletons, with the ten largest covering roughly 6.4%. The clonotype originates from a man aged 35 to 55 with head and neck cancer. Material for sequencing was PBMCs. The rearrangement links TRBV5-1 to TRBJ2-7; D uncertain. The CDR3 here is CASSLYSQTFYEQYF. The CDR3 DNA follows: TGCGCCAGCAGCTTGTACTCGCAGACCTTCTACGAGCAGTACTTC.